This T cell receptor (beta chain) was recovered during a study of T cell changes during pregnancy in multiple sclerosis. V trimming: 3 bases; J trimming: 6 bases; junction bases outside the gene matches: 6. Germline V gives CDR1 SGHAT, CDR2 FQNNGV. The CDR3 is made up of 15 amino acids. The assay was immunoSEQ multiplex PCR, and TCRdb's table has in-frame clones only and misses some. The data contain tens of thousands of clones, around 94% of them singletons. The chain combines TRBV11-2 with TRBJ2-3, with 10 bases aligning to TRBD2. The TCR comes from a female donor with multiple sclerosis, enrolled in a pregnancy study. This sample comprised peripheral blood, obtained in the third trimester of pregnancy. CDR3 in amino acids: CASSFPGTSADTQYF. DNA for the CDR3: TGTGCCAGCAGCTTCCCCGGGACTAGCGCCGATACGCAGTATTTT.